These 16 T cell receptor beta chains came from one sample sequenced in a study of beta chain features in type 1 diabetes. Expressed TCRB transcripts got sequenced, as all isolated RNA was reverse transcribed. This table comes from immunoSEQ multiplex PCR, and its TCRdb copy is limited to in-frame clones, with some not included. This table has 250,000 to 350,000 clones, 12% to 15% appearing once. Input material: central memory CD4+ T cells from blood. These receptors were obtained from a man aged 30-40 years in good health.

The chain carries TRBV25-1 and TRBJ2-4; the D gene is possibly TRBD1 (6 bases). V shed 6 bases and J shed 0 bases, with 9 bases lying between them. Germline CDR1 reads MGHDK; CDR2 reads SYGVNS. This CDR3 spans 14 amino acids. This CDR3 is CASRDSIAKNIQYF. The CDR3 DNA reads as TGTGCCAGCAGGGACAGCATAGCCAAAAACATTCAGTACTTC. Full variable domain (remainder filled in from reference TRBV25-1 and TRBJ2-4): EADIYQTPRYLVIGTGKKITLECSQTMGHDKMYWYQQDPGMELHLIHYSYGVNSTEKGDLSSESTVSRIRTEHFPLTLESARPSHTSQYLCASRDSIAKNIQYFGAGTRLSVL.

With respect to this clone: With a far larger clone one base away, a read error is the likely cause. Other DNA sequences in the sample encode the same CDR3. The rearrangement links TRBV4-1 to TRBJ2-2, with D possibly matching TRBD2 (6 bases). V was clipped by 1 base and J by 5 bases, with 8 bases between them. The CDR3 spans 14 residues. CDR1 and CDR2 from the germline V gene are MGHRA and YSYEKL. The CDR3 here is CASSQVGGTGELFF. The CDR3 nucleotides are TGCGCCAGCAGCCAAGTCGGGGGAACCGGGGAGCTGTTTTTT.

The chain employs TRBV15 and TRBJ1-1, with D hard to call. Trimming took 3 bases from V and 1 from J, leaving 12 bases between them. This CDR3 is built from 15 residues. In germline, CDR1 is LNHNV, CDR2 YYDKDF (reference sequence). CDR3 sequence reads: CATSSDGDGNTEAFF. DNA for the CDR3: TGTGCCACCAGCAGCGACGGAGATGGGAACACTGAAGCTTTCTTT.

This clone appeared many times. This chain connects TRBV6-5 to TRBJ2-2, with no clear D. The germline V gene encodes CDR1 MNHEY and CDR2 SVGAGI. The germline V and J ends were trimmed by 2 bases and 2 bases, with 6 bases remaining between them. This CDR3 is 14 amino acids long. CDR3 sequence reads: CASSYEINTGELFF. DNA of the CDR3: TGTGCCAGCAGTTACGAGATCAACACCGGGGAGCTGTTTTTT.

This clone turned up a few times. The chain recombines TRBV5-4 with TRBJ1-5; the D gene is possibly TRBD1 (6 bases). The length of the CDR3 is 15 residues. Trimming took off 4 bases at V and 2 bases at J, with 13 bases between the two ends. Germline V gene data show CDR1 as SGHNT and CDR2 as YYREEE (reference sequence). The CDR3 loop is CASSPGGAGNQPQHF. In DNA form, the CDR3 reads TGTGCCAGCAGCCCCGGGGGGGCGGGCAATCAGCCCCAGCATTTT.

This clone came up many times. The chain carries TRBV29-1 and TRBJ1-1, with 7 bases aligning to TRBD1. The CDR3 length is 12 residues. Germline lookup yields CDR1 SQVTM and CDR2 ANQGSEA. Trimming cost V 6 bases and J 1 base; bases outside gene matches: 2. In nucleotides, the CDR3 is TGCAGCGTCGGGGACAGGAACACTGAAGCTTTCTTT. It codes for CSVGDRNTEAFF.

The chain couples TRBV11-3 to TRBJ2-5; the match to TRBD2 covers 9 bases. CDR3 length equals 14 residues. Germline CDR1 SGHNT, CDR2 YENEEA. V lost 2 bases to trimming and J lost 6 bases; unmatched junction nucleotides: 4. The CDR3 region has the DNA TGTGCCAGCAGCTTATCGCCTAGCGGGAAGACCCAGTACTTC. The encoded protein is CASSLSPSGKTQYF.

This clone turned up a few times. This chain links TRBV7-6 with TRBJ2-5, with a tentative D call TRBD2 (6 bases). The V end was cut by 5 bases, the J end by 5 bases, with 12 bases between. Germline V gene sequence: CDR1 SGHVS, CDR2 FNYEAQ. CDR3 size: 13 residues. CDR3 region: CASSPTGGETQYF. The CDR3 bases are TGTGCCAGCAGCCCTACAGGAGGGGAGACCCAGTACTTC.

J is TRBJ2-3 and V is TRBV7-2; TRBD1 is a possible D gene (6 bases). This CDR3 comprises 14 residues. V was trimmed by 3 bases and J by 0 bases, leaving 7 bases between them. Germline V gene lookup returns CDR1 SGHTA and CDR2 FQGNSA. The CDR3 DNA reads TGTGCCAGCAGCTTGGACAGTAGCACAGATACGCAGTATTTT. Translating it yields CASSLDSSTDTQYF.

This clone has a handful of counts. The chain has TRBV29-1 and TRBJ1-1; D unresolved. In germline, CDR1 is SQVTM, CDR2 ANQGSEA. This CDR3 region has 14 residues. V was cut by 5 bases and J by 0 bases, with 13 bases left in between. CDR3 amino acids: CSVLLQGMNTEAFF. CDR3 DNA sequence: TGCAGCGTTCTTTTGCAAGGTATGAACACTGAAGCTTTCTTT.

This clone occurred a few times. This chain uses TRBV9 with TRBJ2-3, with D perhaps matching TRBD2 (5 bases). The CDR3 is 17 residues long. The V and J ends lost 4 bases and 2 bases respectively, with 20 bases between them. The germline V gene encodes CDR1 SGDLS and CDR2 YYNGEE. CDR3: CASSSTPYGDNTDTQYF. The CDR3 region has the DNA TGTGCCAGCAGCTCCACACCATACGGGGATAACACAGATACGCAGTATTTT.

There are a few counts of this clone. The V call is TRBV6-6, the J call TRBJ1-2, with D perhaps TRBD1 (5 bases). CDR3 length equals 12 residues. V was pared by 6 bases and J by 6 bases, with 11 bases between. The germline V gene encodes CDR1 MNHNY and CDR2 SVGAGI (reference sequence). DNA of the CDR3: TGTGCCAGCAGGTTTGGAGGGGATGGCTACACCTTC. This translates into CASRFGGDGYTF.

The V gene is TRBV18, the J gene TRBJ2-5; 7 bases are shared with TRBD2. This CDR3 is built from 16 residues. The V and J ends lost 1 base and 4 bases, in that order; junction bases with no gene match: 9. The germline V gene has CDR1 KGHSH and CDR2 LQKENI. The CDR3 sequence: CASSPQTETSTETQYF. The DNA of the CDR3 is TGTGCCAGCTCACCACAGACAGAGACTAGCACAGAGACCCAGTACTTC.

The sample holds a few counts of this clone. The CDR3 region is CASSAQRWEETQYF. As DNA, the CDR3 is TGTGCCAGCAGTGCGCAGCGGTGGGAAGAGACCCAGTACTTC. The V call is TRBV6-1, the J call TRBJ2-5; possible D gene TRBD2, 5 bases. This CDR3 contains 14 residues. Per the germline V gene, CDR1 is MNHNS and CDR2 is SASEGT. V was trimmed by 4 bases and J by 3 bases, leaving 12 bases between them.

This clone was counted between two and nine times. The chain links TRBV6-5 to TRBJ1-4; maybe TRBD1 (5 bases). The CDR3 totals 14 residues. V lost 2 bases, J lost 8 bases, and 12 bases lay in between. The germline gives CDR1 MNHEY, CDR2 SVGAGI. The CDR3 coding sequence is TGTGCCAGCAGTTACGGCCAGGGAGGGGAAAAACTGTTTTTT. This gives the protein CASSYGQGGEKLFF.

This chain joins TRBV6-5 and TRBJ2-5, with D tentatively TRBD1 or TRBD2 (6 bases each). Germline values: CDR1 MNHEY, CDR2 SVGAGI. The CDR3 loop spans 14 amino acids. V lost 6 bases to trimming and J lost 2 bases, with 13 bases between them. The CDR3 loop is CASRTLGGQETQYF. Here the CDR3 DNA reads TGTGCCAGCAGGACCTTAGGGGGGCAAGAGACCCAGTACTTC.